These T cell receptor beta chains were read from a single sample in a study of blood T cells in healthy people across ages. MiXCR was run by TCRdb on the 5' RACE reads, yielding one entry per CDR3 protein. The sample holds 650,000 to 950,000 distinct CDR3 sequences, roughly 44% seen once. The sequenced sample consisted of blood. These receptors came from a man aged 60-69 years in good health. Each CDR3 is given with its conserved first and last residue. The D gene is left open where the match is weak. Clone size, where shown, is once, few, many, or a class for clones that have expanded.

v_gene	len	j_gene	d_gene	abundance	CDR3nt	CDR3aa
TRBV12-3/TRBV12-4	14	TRBJ2-4	TRBD2	.	TGTGCCAGCAGTTTAGGGCTAGCGGTCGACATTCAGTACTTC	CASSLGLAVDIQYF
TRBV5-1	16	TRBJ2-3	.	.	TGCGCCAGCAGCTTGGTTACAGAAGGGAGGCCAGATACGCAGTATTTT	CASSLVTEGRPDTQYF
TRBV6-2/TRBV6-3	15	TRBJ2-1	TRBD2	many	TGTGCCAGCAGTTACAGCGGGGGAGCCTACAATGAGCAGTTCTTC	CASSYSGGAYNEQFF
TRBV20-1	12	TRBJ1-4	.	.	TGCAGTGCCCTCGAGTCCAGGGAAAAACTGTTTTTT	CSALESREKLFF
TRBV20-1	14	TRBJ2-7	TRBD2	.	TGCAGTGCTGCTAGCGGGGGGGCCACTTACGAGCAGTACTTC	CSAASGGATYEQYF
TRBV20-1	23	TRBJ2-4	TRBD2	.	TGCAGCGCTAGAGATCTGGGGGGCCTAGCGGGGGCCCCCGGACAGTTAGCCAAAAACATTCAGTACTTC	CSARDLGGLAGAPGQLAKNIQYF
TRBV7-9	18	TRBJ1-2	.	.	TGTGCCAGCAGCTTAGCGCGGGGGGGGCAGGTGGTTAACTATGGCTACACCTTC	CASSLARGGQVVNYGYTF
TRBV24-1	18	TRBJ2-3	.	.	TGTGCCACCAGTGAGGGTCCGGGACGCCGAACTAGCACAGATACGCAGTATTTT	CATSEGPGRRTSTDTQYF
TRBV4-3	16	TRBJ1-2	TRBD1	few	TGCGCCAGCAGCCAAGAGACAGGGTCGTTTAACTATGGCTACACCTTC	CASSQETGSFNYGYTF
TRBV6-5	14	TRBJ2-1	.	.	TGTGCCAGCAGTCACTCCAGCAGGCACAATGAGCAGTTCTTC	CASSHSSRHNEQFF
TRBV7-9	15	TRBJ2-7	.	.	TGTGCCAGCAGCCAACAGGGTAGCTCCTACAATGAGCAGTACTTC	CASSQQGSSYNEQYF
TRBV5-1	16	TRBJ2-7	TRBD1	.	TGCGCCAGCAGCGTGGCCGGGACAGGACCCTCCTACGAGCAGTACTTC	CASSVAGTGPSYEQYF
TRBV27	16	TRBJ1-2	TRBD1	.	TGTGCCAGCAGTTTAAGGTTGGGACAGGGAAACTATGGCTACACCTTC	CASSLRLGQGNYGYTF
TRBV4-3	16	TRBJ2-1	TRBD2	once	TGCGCCAGCAGCCAAGCTCGGACTAGCGGGGGGGGTGAGCAGTTCTTC	CASSQARTSGGGEQFF
TRBV12-3/TRBV12-4	12	TRBJ1-6	.	few	TGTGCCAGCAGTTTTTGGGCTTCACCCCTCCACTTT	CASSFWASPLHF
TRBV2	14	TRBJ1-4	TRBD1	.	TGTGCCAGCAGGGCAACAGGGGAGAGGGAAAAACTGTTTTTT	CASRATGEREKLFF
TRBV20-1	12	TRBJ1-2	.	.	TGCAGTGCTAGAGGGGGAGAACATGGCTACACCTTC	CSARGGEHGYTF
TRBV12-3/TRBV12-4	16	TRBJ2-2	TRBD1	.	TGTGCCAGCAGTTGGGGACAGCTTCGAAGGACCGGGGAGCTGTTTTTT	CASSWGQLRRTGELFF
TRBV2	16	TRBJ2-1	.	.	TGTGCCAGCAGTGAAGACAGCGTAAGGTCTAACAATGAGCAGTTCTTC	CASSEDSVRSNNEQFF
TRBV2	15	TRBJ1-2	.	.	TGTGCCAGCAGTCCCGACAGAGGATCGGATCGGGGCTACACCTTC	CASSPDRGSDRGYTF
TRBV7-9	17	TRBJ2-6	.	.	TGTGCCAGCAGCCCGACCCGGACGGCATCTGGGGCCAACGTCCTGACTTTC	CASSPTRTASGANVLTF
TRBV27	14	TRBJ1-1	.	.	TGTGCCAGCAGTTTATCCCGGGCCCTGACTGAAGCTTTCTTT	CASSLSRALTEAFF
TRBV12-3/TRBV12-4	13	TRBJ2-2	.	few	TGTGCCAGCAGTTTAGGTTACACCGGGGAGCTGTTTTTT	CASSLGYTGELFF
TRBV5-5	15	TRBJ1-6	.	.	TGTGCCAGCAGCTTGAGCGGCTATAATAATTCACCCCCCCACTTT	CASSLSGYNNSPPHF
TRBV11-1	16	TRBJ1-2	TRBD1	.	TGTGCCAGCAGCTTGAGCAGGGGGCGCCCCGACTATGGCTACACCTTC	CASSLSRGRPDYGYTF
TRBV6-5	20	TRBJ2-1	TRBD1	few	TGTGCCAGCAGTTACTCTAACAGCCTAAAAGGGGGCCACTCCTACAATGAGCAGTTCTTC	CASSYSNSLKGGHSYNEQFF
TRBV20-1	14	TRBJ2-7	.	few	TGCAGTGCTAGACCCTACAGGCCTCCCTACGAGCAGTACTTC	CSARPYRPPYEQYF
TRBV5-6	15	TRBJ2-7	TRBD1	few	TGTGCCAGCAGCGGACGACAGGGGGGATACTACGAGCAGTACTTC	CASSGRQGGYYEQYF
TRBV5-1	13	TRBJ2-7	.	.	TGCGCCAGCAGCTTGGAGGGGGTCGACGAGCAGTACTTC	CASSLEGVDEQYF
TRBV6-1	14	TRBJ2-4	.	few	TGTGCCAGCAGTGAAATGGTACAGGAAAACATTCAGTACTTC	CASSEMVQENIQYF
TRBV20-1	16	TRBJ2-1	TRBD2	.	TGCAGTGCTAGAGATGAGGGAGCGGGGGGGCACGGTGAGCAGTTCTTC	CSARDEGAGGHGEQFF
TRBV13	15	TRBJ2-3	TRBD2	.	TGTGCCAGCAGCTTTCGTAGCGGGGGGGCGGATACGCAGTATTTT	CASSFRSGGADTQYF
TRBV20-1	17	TRBJ2-1	TRBD1	few	TGCAGTGCTAGAGCGATACAGGGGGTACAGGTCGACAATGAGCAGTTCTTC	CSARAIQGVQVDNEQFF
TRBV7-9	15	TRBJ1-1	.	.	TGTGCCAGCAGCCCGGGGTGGGGGGGGGACACTGAAGCTTTCTTT	CASSPGWGGDTEAFF
TRBV2	15	TRBJ1-5	.	.	TGTGCCAGCATGCGGGGCCAATATAGCAATCAGCCCCAGCATTTT	CASMRGQYSNQPQHF
TRBV6-2/TRBV6-3	13	TRBJ2-7	.	.	TGTGCCAGCAGCACCAGGGCGGTTGGCGAGCAGTACTTC	CASSTRAVGEQYF
TRBV6-2/TRBV6-3	19	TRBJ2-3	.	.	TGTGCCAGCAGTTACGTGCTAGGGACCGACGGCGGGGTATCGGATACGCAGTATTTT	CASSYVLGTDGGVSDTQYF
TRBV7-2	16	TRBJ2-1	.	.	TGTGCCAGCAGCCTCCTCGGACTAAGCTCCTACAATGAGCAGTTCTTC	CASSLLGLSSYNEQFF
TRBV9	14	TRBJ1-2	.	once	TGTGCCAGCAGCGTTTCACAACTTCGAAATGGCTACACCTTC	CASSVSQLRNGYTF
TRBV20-1	12	TRBJ2-4	TRBD1	.	TGCAGTGCAACCGGGACAGGGTATATGCAGTACTTC	CSATGTGYMQYF